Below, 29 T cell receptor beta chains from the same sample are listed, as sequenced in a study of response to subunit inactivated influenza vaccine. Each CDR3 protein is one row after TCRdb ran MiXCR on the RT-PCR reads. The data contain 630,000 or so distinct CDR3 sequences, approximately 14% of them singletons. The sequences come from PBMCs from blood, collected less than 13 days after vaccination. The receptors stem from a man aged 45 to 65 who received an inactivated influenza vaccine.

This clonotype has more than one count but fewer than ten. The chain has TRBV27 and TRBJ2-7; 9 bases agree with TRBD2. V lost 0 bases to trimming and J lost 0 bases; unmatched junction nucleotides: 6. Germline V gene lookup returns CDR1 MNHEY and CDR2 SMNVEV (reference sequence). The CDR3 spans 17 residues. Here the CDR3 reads CASSLSAGTSFSYEQYF. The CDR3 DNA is TGTGCCAGCAGTTTATCGGCCGGGACTAGCTTCTCCTACGAGCAGTACTTC.

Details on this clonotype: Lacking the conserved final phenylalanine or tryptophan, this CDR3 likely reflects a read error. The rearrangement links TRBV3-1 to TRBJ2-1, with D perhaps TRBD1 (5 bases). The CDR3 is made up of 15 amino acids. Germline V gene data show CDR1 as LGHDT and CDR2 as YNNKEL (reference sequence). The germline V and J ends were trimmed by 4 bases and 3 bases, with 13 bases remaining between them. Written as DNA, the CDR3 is TGTGCCAGCAGCCGACGACAGTCCATCTACAATGAGCAGTTCCTC. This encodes CASSRRQSIYNEQFL.

The CDR3 coding sequence is TGTGCCTGGAGGGGGGGGGCTAGCGGGAGCAATGAGCAGTTCTTC. Translation: CAWRGGASGSNEQFF. The J gene is TRBJ2-1, the V gene TRBV30; 10 bases align to TRBD2. The CDR3 covers 15 residues. V was pared by 3 bases and J by 6 bases, with 8 bases of the junction left unmatched. CDR1 is GTSNPN and CDR2 is SVGIG in the germline V gene (reference sequence).

The CDR3 protein is CASGLTTVEQYF. The DNA of the CDR3 is TGTGCCAGCGGACTGACGACCGTCGAGCAGTACTTC. This chain connects TRBV6-1 to TRBJ2-7; TRBD2 is a possible D gene (5 bases). The CDR3 has 12 amino acids. Germline V gene sequence: CDR1 MNHNS, CDR2 SASEGT. Trimming shortened V by 8 bases and J by 6 bases, and 14 bases separated the two germline ends.

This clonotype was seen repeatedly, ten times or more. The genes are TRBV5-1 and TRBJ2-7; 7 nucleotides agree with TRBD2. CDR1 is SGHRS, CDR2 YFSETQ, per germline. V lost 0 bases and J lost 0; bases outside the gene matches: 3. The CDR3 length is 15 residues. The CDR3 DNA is TGCGCCAGCAGCTTGGAAGGCGGGAGCTCCTACGAGCAGTACTTC. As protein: CASSLEGGSSYEQYF. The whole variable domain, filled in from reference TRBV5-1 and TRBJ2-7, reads KAGVTQTPRYLIKTRGQQVTLSCSPISGHRSVSWYQQTPGQGLQFLFEYFSETQRNKGNFPGRFSGRQFSNSRSEMNVSTLELGDSALYLCASSLEGGSSYEQYFGPGTRLTVT.

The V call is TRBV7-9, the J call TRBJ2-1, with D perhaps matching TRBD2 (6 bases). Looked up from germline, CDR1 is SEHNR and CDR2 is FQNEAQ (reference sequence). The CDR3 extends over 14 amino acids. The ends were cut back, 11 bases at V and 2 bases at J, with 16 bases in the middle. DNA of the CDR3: TGTGCCTCCACGCGGGGACCCCCCTACAATGAGCAGTTCTTC. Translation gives CASTRGPPYNEQFF.

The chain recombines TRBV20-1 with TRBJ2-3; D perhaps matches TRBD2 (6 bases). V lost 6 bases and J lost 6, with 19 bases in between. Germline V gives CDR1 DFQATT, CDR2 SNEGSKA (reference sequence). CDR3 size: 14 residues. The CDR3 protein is CSATRDFGWDTQYF. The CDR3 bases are TGCAGTGCGACCAGGGACTTCGGTTGGGATACGCAGTATTTT.

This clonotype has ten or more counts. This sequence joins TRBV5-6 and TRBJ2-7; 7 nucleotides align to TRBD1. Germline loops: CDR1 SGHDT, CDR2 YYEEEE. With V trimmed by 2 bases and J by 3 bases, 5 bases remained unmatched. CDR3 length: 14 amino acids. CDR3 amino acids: CASSFGTAYYEQYF. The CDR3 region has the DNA TGTGCCAGCAGCTTTGGGACAGCTTACTACGAGCAGTACTTC.

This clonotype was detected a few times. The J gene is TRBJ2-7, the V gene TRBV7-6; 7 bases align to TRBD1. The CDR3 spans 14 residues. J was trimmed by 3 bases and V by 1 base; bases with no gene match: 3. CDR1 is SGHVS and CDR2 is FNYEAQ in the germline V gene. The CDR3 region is CASSLEGTVYEQYF. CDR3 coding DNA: TGTGCCAGCAGCTTAGAGGGGACAGTCTACGAGCAGTACTTC.

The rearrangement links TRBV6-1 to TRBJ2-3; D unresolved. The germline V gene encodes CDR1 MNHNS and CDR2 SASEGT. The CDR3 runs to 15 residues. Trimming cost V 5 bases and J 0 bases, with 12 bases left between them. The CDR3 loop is CASSTLSPSTDTQYF. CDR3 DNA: TGTGCCAGCAGTACCCTTTCGCCTAGCACAGATACGCAGTATTTT.

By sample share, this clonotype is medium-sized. The CDR3 is CASTLYGYEQYF. The CDR3 DNA sequence: TGTGCCAGCACTTTATATGGATACGAGCAGTACTTC. The chain uses TRBV6-1 and TRBJ2-7; unclear D gene. Trimming removed 7 bases from V and 4 bases from J, with 11 bases in between. CDR3 length: 12 amino acids. Germline CDR1 MNHNS, CDR2 SASEGT.

The CDR3 loop is CASSYSRSGGQPQHF. The CDR3 DNA reads as TGTGCCAGCAGTTATTCAAGGTCGGGCGGTCAGCCCCAGCATTTT. This sequence joins TRBV12-3 or TRBV12-4 and TRBJ1-5; D ambiguous. V lost 4 bases and J lost 6, with 16 bases in between. The CDR3 spans 15 residues.

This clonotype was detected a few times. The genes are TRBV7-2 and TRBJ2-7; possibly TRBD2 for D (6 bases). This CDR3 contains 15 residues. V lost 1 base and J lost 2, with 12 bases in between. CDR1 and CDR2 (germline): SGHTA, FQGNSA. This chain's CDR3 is CASSLEDGSAYEQYF. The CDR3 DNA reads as TGTGCCAGCAGCTTAGAGGACGGGAGCGCCTACGAGCAGTACTTC.

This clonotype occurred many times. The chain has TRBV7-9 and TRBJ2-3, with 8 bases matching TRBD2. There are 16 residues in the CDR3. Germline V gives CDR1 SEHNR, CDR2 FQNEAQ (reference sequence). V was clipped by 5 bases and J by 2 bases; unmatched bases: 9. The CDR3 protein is CASSLRTSYFTDTQYF. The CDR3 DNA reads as TGTGCCAGCAGCCTACGGACTAGCTATTTCACAGATACGCAGTATTTT.

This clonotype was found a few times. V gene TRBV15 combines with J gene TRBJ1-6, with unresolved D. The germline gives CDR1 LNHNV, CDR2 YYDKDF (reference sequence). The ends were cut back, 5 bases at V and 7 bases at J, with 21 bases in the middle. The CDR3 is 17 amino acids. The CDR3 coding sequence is TGTGCCACCAGCTCTTCCTACGTCCTATCTCCGAATTCACCCCTCCACTTT. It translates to CATSSSYVLSPNSPLHF.

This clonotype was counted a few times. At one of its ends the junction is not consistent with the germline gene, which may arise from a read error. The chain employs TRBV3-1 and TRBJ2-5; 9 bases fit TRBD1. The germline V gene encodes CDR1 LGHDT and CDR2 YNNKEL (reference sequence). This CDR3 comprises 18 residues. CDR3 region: CANSQGPGTGTLGETQYF. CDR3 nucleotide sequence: TGTGCCAACAGCCAAGGTCCCGGGACAGGGACTTTAGGAGAGACCCAGTACTTC.

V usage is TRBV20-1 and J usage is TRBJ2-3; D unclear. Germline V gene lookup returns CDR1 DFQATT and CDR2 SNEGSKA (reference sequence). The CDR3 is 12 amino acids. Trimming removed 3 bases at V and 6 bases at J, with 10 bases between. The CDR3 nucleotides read TGCAGTGCTAGTCGTCCCCTCGATACGCAGTATTTT. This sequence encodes CSASRPLDTQYF.

CDR3 DNA: TGTGCCAGCAGCTTAAGGTGGGGGGATATGAACACTGAAGCTTTCTTT. This codes for CASSLRWGDMNTEAFF. The chain couples TRBV11-2 to TRBJ1-1; possibly TRBD1 for D (5 bases). The V and J ends lost 2 bases and 0 bases respectively, with 13 bases between them. Germline loops: CDR1 SGHAT, CDR2 FQNNGV. The CDR3 consists of 16 residues. The full variable domain, its missing parts supplied by reference TRBV11-2 and TRBJ1-1, is EAGVAQSPRYKIIEKRQSVAFWCNPISGHATLYWYQQILGQGPKLLIQFQNNGVVDDSQLPKDRFSAERLKGVDSTLKIQPAKLEDSAVYLCASSLRWGDMNTEAFFGQGTRLTVV.

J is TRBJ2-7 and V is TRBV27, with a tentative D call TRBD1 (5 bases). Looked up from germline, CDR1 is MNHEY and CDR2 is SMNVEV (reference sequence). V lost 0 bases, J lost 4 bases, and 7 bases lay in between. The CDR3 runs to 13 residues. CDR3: CASSLSYRYEQYF. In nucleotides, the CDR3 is TGTGCCAGCAGTTTATCCTACAGGTACGAGCAGTACTTC.

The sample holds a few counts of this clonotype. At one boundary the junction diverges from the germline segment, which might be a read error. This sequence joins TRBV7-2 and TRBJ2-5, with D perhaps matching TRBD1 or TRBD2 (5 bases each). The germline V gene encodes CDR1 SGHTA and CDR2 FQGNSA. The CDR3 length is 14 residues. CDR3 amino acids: CASSLAQGMSTQYF. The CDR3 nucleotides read TGTGCCAGCAGCCTAGCCCAGGGAATGTCGACCCAGTACTTC.

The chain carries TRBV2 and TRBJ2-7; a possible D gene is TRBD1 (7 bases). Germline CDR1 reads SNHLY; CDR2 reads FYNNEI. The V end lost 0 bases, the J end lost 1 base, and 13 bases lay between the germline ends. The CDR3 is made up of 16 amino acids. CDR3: CASSEASSGGSYEQYF. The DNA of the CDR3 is TGTGCCAGCAGTGAAGCGTCCTCAGGGGGGTCCTACGAGCAGTACTTC.

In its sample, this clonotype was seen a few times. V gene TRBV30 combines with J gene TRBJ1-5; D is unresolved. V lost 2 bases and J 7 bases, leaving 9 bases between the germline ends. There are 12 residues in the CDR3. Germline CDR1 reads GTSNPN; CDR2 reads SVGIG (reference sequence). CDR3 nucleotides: TGTGCCTGGAGTCTCCCCGGACAGCCCCAGCATTTT. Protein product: CAWSLPGQPQHF.

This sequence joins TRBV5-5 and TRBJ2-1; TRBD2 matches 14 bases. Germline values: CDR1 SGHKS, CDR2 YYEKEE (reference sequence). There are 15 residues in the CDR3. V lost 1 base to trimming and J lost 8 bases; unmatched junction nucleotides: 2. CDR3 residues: CASSLMGLAGDEQFF. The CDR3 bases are TGTGCCAGCAGCTTGATGGGACTAGCGGGAGATGAGCAGTTCTTC.

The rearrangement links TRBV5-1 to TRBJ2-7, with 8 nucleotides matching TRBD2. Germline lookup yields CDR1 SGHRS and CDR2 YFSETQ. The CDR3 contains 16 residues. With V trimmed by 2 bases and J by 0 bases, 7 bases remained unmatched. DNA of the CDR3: TGCGCCAGCAGCTTCTTCCCGGGAGGGAGCTCCTACGAGCAGTACTTC. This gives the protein CASSFFPGGSSYEQYF.

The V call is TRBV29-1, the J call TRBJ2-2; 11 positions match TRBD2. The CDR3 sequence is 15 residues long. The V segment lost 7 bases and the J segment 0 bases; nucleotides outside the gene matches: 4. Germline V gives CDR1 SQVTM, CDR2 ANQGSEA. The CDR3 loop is CSGGSGGANTGELFF. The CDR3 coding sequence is TGCAGCGGGGGTAGCGGGGGGGCGAACACCGGGGAGCTGTTTTTT.

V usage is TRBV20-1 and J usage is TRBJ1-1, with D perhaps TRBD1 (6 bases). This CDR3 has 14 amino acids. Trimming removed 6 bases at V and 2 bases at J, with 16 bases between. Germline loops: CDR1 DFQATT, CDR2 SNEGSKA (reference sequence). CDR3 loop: CSATPTGTNTEAFF. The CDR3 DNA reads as TGCAGTGCAACCCCAACAGGGACAAACACTGAAGCTTTCTTT.

CDR3 loop: CATSIGSYTGELFF. The CDR3 DNA is TGTGCCACTTCGATAGGGTCCTACACCGGGGAGCTGTTTTTT. The rearrangement joins TRBV24-1 to TRBJ2-2; D uncertain. CDR1 and CDR2 from the germline V gene are KGHDR and SFDVKD. V dropped 10 bases and J dropped 3 bases, with 14 bases sitting between them. The CDR3 is 14 amino acids.

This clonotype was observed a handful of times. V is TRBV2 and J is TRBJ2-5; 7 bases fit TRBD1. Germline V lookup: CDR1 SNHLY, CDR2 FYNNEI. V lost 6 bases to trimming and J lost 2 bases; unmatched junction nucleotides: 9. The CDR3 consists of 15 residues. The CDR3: CASRLDRTGQETQYF. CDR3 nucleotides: TGTGCCAGCAGGCTTGATAGGACAGGTCAAGAGACCCAGTACTTC.

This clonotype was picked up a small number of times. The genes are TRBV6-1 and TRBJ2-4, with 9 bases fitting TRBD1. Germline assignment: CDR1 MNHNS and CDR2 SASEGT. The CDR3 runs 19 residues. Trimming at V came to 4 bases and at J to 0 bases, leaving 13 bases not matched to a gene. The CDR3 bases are TGTGCCAGCAGTGCCGAAGGGACAGGGAGGGCCCTAGCCAAAAACATTCAGTACTTC. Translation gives CASSAEGTGRALAKNIQYF.